The 16 T cell receptor beta chains reported below all come from one sample, sequenced in a study of cytomegalovirus exposure and HLA in healthy donors. The PCR had 60 Vbeta and 13 Jbeta primers. Produced via immunoSEQ multiplex PCR; TCRdb's table is partial and in-frame only. Of 110,000 or so clones in the sample, 67% were seen once. The sequenced material came from PBMCs. Receptor source: a man in his late teens or twenties in good health and CMV-seropositive.

This sequence joins TRBV11-2 and TRBJ2-5, with D perhaps matching TRBD2 (6 bases). Germline V gene lookup returns CDR1 SGHAT and CDR2 FQNNGV. The length of the CDR3 is 15 residues. V lost 0 bases to trimming and J lost 5 bases, with 13 bases between them. For the CDR3, the DNA is TGTGCCAGCAGCTTAGAGGTGTCGGGGGTTGAGACCCAGTACTTC. Protein: CASSLEVSGVETQYF.

This clone was detected only once. V gene TRBV5-8 combines with J gene TRBJ1-5; TRBD1 matches at 7 bases. With V trimmed by 4 bases and J by 0 bases, 7 bases remained unmatched. There are 16 residues in the CDR3. Germline assignment: CDR1 SGHTS and CDR2 YDEGEE. The CDR3 region is CASSPGTVHSNQPQHF. DNA of the CDR3: TGTGCCAGCAGCCCGGGGACAGTTCATAGCAATCAGCCCCAGCATTTT.

A few counts support this clone. V gene TRBV7-2 combines with J gene TRBJ2-1; a possible D gene is TRBD2 (7 bases). Germline V gene sequence: CDR1 SGHTA, CDR2 FQGNSA. Trimming stripped 2 bases from V and 2 bases from J, with 13 bases between. This CDR3 region has 16 residues. The CDR3 sequence: CASSLRSGGPYNEQFF. The CDR3 DNA sequence: TGTGCCAGCAGCTTAAGGTCGGGGGGCCCCTACAATGAGCAGTTCTTC.

A note on this clone: One end of the junction is discordant with germline, which a read error may explain. The chain joins TRBV6-1 to TRBJ2-5; 11 positions agree with TRBD2. Germline lookup yields CDR1 MNHNS and CDR2 SASEGT. This CDR3 comprises 15 residues. The CDR3 here is CASSATSGGQQTQYF. The CDR3, as DNA: TGTGCCAGCAGCGCCACTAGCGGGGGCCAACAGACCCAGTACTTC.

There are a few counts of this clone. The chain joins TRBV27 to TRBJ2-2; D gene unclear. Germline CDR1 is MNHEY and CDR2 is SMNVEV (reference sequence). V dropped 6 bases and J dropped 6 bases, with 11 bases sitting between them. This CDR3 contains 13 residues. The CDR3 DNA follows: TGTGCCAGCAGGAATAGCCCACCCGGGGAGCTGTTTTTT. Translated: CASRNSPPGELFF.

The rearrangement links TRBV9 to TRBJ2-3; 12 bases agree with TRBD2. Per the germline V gene, CDR1 is SGDLS and CDR2 is YYNGEE. Unmatched junction bases numbered 3, after V lost 3 bases and J lost 1 base. CDR3 length: 16 amino acids. CDR3 bases: TGTGCCAGCAGCGCCAGGACTAGCGGGGGCACAGATACGCAGTATTTT. Protein sequence: CASSARTSGGTDTQYF.

The chain couples TRBV19 to TRBJ1-2; possible D gene TRBD1, 6 bases. V was trimmed by 7 bases and J by 8 bases, leaving 20 bases between them. The CDR3 extends over 14 amino acids. The V gene's germline CDR1 is LNHDA and CDR2 SQIVND (reference sequence). CDR3 sequence (DNA): TGTGCCAGTAAGAGGGGACTACAGGGCACCGGCTACACCTTC. Translated: CASKRGLQGTGYTF.

This chain connects TRBV14 to TRBJ2-7; 10 nucleotides line up with TRBD1. V dropped 3 bases and J dropped 2; count of bases not matched to a gene: 4. The CDR3 has 15 residues. The germline V gene encodes CDR1 SGHDN and CDR2 FVKESK. The CDR3 reads CASSHRDRGTYEQYF. CDR3 nucleotides: TGTGCCAGCAGCCACCGGGACAGGGGAACCTACGAGCAGTACTTC.

The chain uses TRBV5-1 and TRBJ2-6, with D unresolved. This CDR3 is built from 18 residues. The germline V gene encodes CDR1 SGHRS and CDR2 YFSETQ. V shed 2 bases and J shed 0 bases, with 15 bases lying between them. CDR3 DNA sequence: TGCGCCAGCAGCTTACAGCCAGGTGATCTCTCTGGGGCCAACGTCCTGACTTTC. Its protein product is CASSLQPGDLSGANVLTF.

This clone showed up just once. V and J are TRBV5-5 and TRBJ1-1; a weak D match, TRBD1 (6 bases). V lost 4 bases, J lost 1 base, and 14 bases lay in between. CDR3 size: 15 residues. The germline V gene encodes CDR1 SGHKS and CDR2 YYEKEE (reference sequence). The CDR3 DNA follows: TGTGCCAGCAGCCCTAACAGGGAAGGGAACACTGAAGCTTTCTTT. Translation gives CASSPNREGNTEAFF.

The gene calls are TRBV10-2 and TRBJ1-5; a weak D match, TRBD1 (6 bases). CDR1 WSHSY and CDR2 SAAADI come from the germline V gene. V lost 6 bases and J 0 bases, leaving 9 bases between the germline ends. The CDR3 extends over 14 amino acids. The CDR3 spells CASRGQNSNQPQHF. In nucleotides, the CDR3 is TGCGCCAGCAGGGGACAAAATAGCAATCAGCCCCAGCATTTT.

The rearrangement joins TRBV7-9 to TRBJ2-1, with D perhaps TRBD2 (5 bases). This CDR3 comprises 13 residues. Trimming stripped 5 bases from V and 7 bases from J, with 12 bases between. In germline, CDR1 is SEHNR, CDR2 FQNEAQ (reference sequence). For the CDR3, the DNA is TGTGCCAGCAGCCCGTCGGGATGGAATGAGCAGTTCTTC. It specifies CASSPSGWNEQFF.

J is TRBJ1-6 and V is TRBV28, with TRBD1 matching 10 bases. The CDR3 is 14 amino acids. Looked up from germline, CDR1 is MDHEN and CDR2 is SYDVKM. Trimming cost V 6 bases and J 5 bases; bases outside gene matches: 1. CDR3 in DNA: TGTGCCAGCAGAGGGACAGGGGATAATTCACCCCTCCACTTT. Protein sequence: CASRGTGDNSPLHF.

This clone has a handful of counts. V and J are TRBV5-4 and TRBJ2-7, with 15 bases aligning to TRBD2. The V and J ends lost 4 bases and 3 bases, in that order; junction bases with no gene match: 2. The germline CDR1 and CDR2 sequences are SGHNT and YYREEE (reference sequence). The CDR3 has 15 amino acids. The CDR3 is CASSLGLAGGYEQYF. DNA of the CDR3: TGTGCCAGCAGCCTGGGACTAGCGGGGGGCTACGAGCAGTACTTC.

The V and J genes are TRBV6-1 and TRBJ2-7; D remains ambiguous. Between the trimmed V and J ends, which lost 2 bases and 3 bases, there was a span of 8 bases. This CDR3 spans 13 amino acids. CDR1 is MNHNS and CDR2 is SASEGT in the germline V gene. Here the CDR3 DNA reads TGTGCCAGCAGTGAAACAAGGGACTACGAGCAGTACGTC. This translates into CASSETRDYEQYV.

The rearrangement joins TRBV6-1 to TRBJ1-3; D is unresolved. In germline, CDR1 is MNHNS, CDR2 SASEGT. The length of the CDR3 is 14 residues. Trimming removed 8 bases at V and 3 bases at J, with 14 bases between. The CDR3 DNA is TGTGCCAGCGGCACCGGTGGACTTGGAAACACCATATATTTT. Protein: CASGTGGLGNTIYF.